This entry describes one TCR beta chain. There is no known antigen for this receptor. Nothing much larger sits one base from this clone, and base qualities are not available. The method was multiplex PCR. The reads were generated on an Illumina HiSeq 4000. iRepertoire HTBI primers and Arm-PCR amplification of CDR3 regions were used to construct TCR beta libraries. Before sequencing, the PCR products underwent gel purification. The authors' analysis ran thus. Gene usage analysis of CDR3 amino acid clonotypes used the approximately 62 TRBV and around 14 TRBJ segments found across samples. Filtered high-quality paired reads were merged into contigs using COPE and FqMerger. Contigs were aligned with BLAST to IMGT TRBV, TRBD and TRBJ reference genes, and CDR3 was defined per IMGT. Clonotypes above 0.1% frequency were classified as highly expanded clones. Shannon entropy served as the measure of repertoire diversity, while the Gini coefficient captured V-J evenness. Public clonotypes were defined as clonotypes shared by more than one individual. TCRdb reworked the public reads: Q25 trimming with fastp, MiXCR clone assembly, productive beta chains retained. One record per CDR3 amino acid sequence lists the most common genes and DNA. The V and J calls were determined by TCRdb, not by the authors. In this sample the table shows about 620,000 distinct CDR3 sequences, approximately 15% of which occur a single time. The ten largest clones add up to around 19% of the sample.

Taken from cysteine to phenylalanine, the CDR3 has 12 residues. Only the CDR3 region is kept as DNA, spanning 36 bases read in frame from base 1. The CDR1 and CDR2 encoded by the germline V gene (reference sequence) are LNHDA and SQIVND. V is pared back by 9 bases and J by 5 bases, with 13 bases lying between the germline termini. This specimen's time point label, per the study, means: newly diagnosed GD, antithyroid drugs for less than 3 months. For both TCR sequencing and RNA sequencing, RNA was extracted from PBMCs in TRIzol. The diagnosis of Graves' disease followed American Thyroid Association guidelines. Patients for the study were recruited at an endocrinology department in Xi'an, China. Each patient gave about 9.1 milliliters of peripheral blood, collected in an EDTA anticoagulant tube. Ficoll Paque Plus density gradient separation was used to isolate PBMCs, and no further T cell sorting was performed. An Agilent 2100 Bioanalyzer and agarose gel were used to check RNA quality, and a NanoDrop 2000 was used to measure RNA concentration.

This sample stems from a study of regulatory T cells in long-lasting Graves disease (dated by TCRdb to the early 2020s). Context from the whole study: Newly diagnosed Graves' disease patients had taken antithyroid drugs for less than 3 months. A total of roughly 33 samples underwent TCR sequencing: roughly 13 from persistent and approximately 20 from newly diagnosed Graves' disease patients. Peripheral blood TCR sequencing and RNA sequencing compared persistent Graves' disease patients with newly diagnosed Graves' disease patients. The study took place in China and was registered as a clinical trial. Beyond this particular receptor, the publication reports: The small sample size was acknowledged by the authors as a limitation that may reduce accuracy. Patients with persistent disease shared more public clonotypes (around 2,500) than newly diagnosed patients did (about 1,000). Only peripheral blood was studied, because thyroid tissue, the primary lesion, was inaccessible. Sequencing and analysis were restricted to the TCR beta chain. Persistent disease showed preferential use of TRBV28, TRBJ1-2 and TRBJ2-5, whereas newly diagnosed disease favored TRBV20-1 and TRBJ2-1. Compared with newly diagnosed patients, patients with persistent Graves' disease had lower TCR Shannon entropy and fewer highly expanded clones, which suggests clonal expansion.

These records were also assigned to another study, of T cells in Graves' hyperthyroidism and ophthalmopathy. As described in the second report: Graves' hyperthyroidism was defined as stable when no progression to ophthalmopathy occurred over 18 months of follow-up. Hyperthyroidism patients were newly diagnosed, had a disease duration of under 2 months, and were aged 18 to 65 years. Any patient with an uncontrolled infection, another autoimmune disease, pregnancy or lactation was excluded. Diagnoses relied on clinical symptoms, serum thyroxine and TRAb, thyroid ultrasound and orbital computed tomography. A first-round RT-PCR of the TCR CDR3 used the HTBI primer set with the Qiagen OneStep RT-PCR kit. Most expanded thyroid clonotypes (frequency above 0.001) were also detected in blood, a finding suggesting that blood repertoires may reflect thyroid immune responses. A model built on a 13 V-J signature distinguished ophthalmopathy from stable hyperthyroidism, reaching around 88% sensitivity and 81.08% specificity in cross-validation and 80%/75% in testing. During validation, the model predicted progression to ophthalmopathy a median of approximately six months ahead of onset, with almost 71% sensitivity and 72% to 80% specificity. TCR V-J signatures able to tell the groups apart were searched for in a discovery cohort of 90 to 100 patients, of whom 43 had Graves' ophthalmopathy and roughly 59 had stable Graves' hyperthyroidism. Prospective prediction of ophthalmopathy was tested in an independent validation cohort consisting of 18 to 20 hyperthyroidism patients and approximately 16 patients who later progressed to ophthalmopathy. The approximately 95 discovery patients were divided at random into training and test sets in a 7:3 ratio. Thyroid tissue and blood T-cell repertoires from six Graves' hyperthyroidism patients were also compared in the study. Once sampling was done, hyperthyroidism patients were given methimazole at a starting dose of 30 mg daily, whereas ophthalmopathy patients were given high-dose intravenous methylprednisolone. The libraries were constructed in a second round of multiplex PCR and then size-selected and purified. Paired-end sequencing of the libraries was performed with 100 bp reads on an Illumina HiSeq2000. SOAPnuke was used to process the raw data, removing reads that contained adapters or uncalled bases, had a mean Phred below 15, or lacked an exact match to the constant primer or identifier. COPE v1.2.5 was used to merge the high-quality paired reads, and each unique nucleotide sequence was defined as a clonotype. MiTCR v1.1 was used to align clonotypes to the IMGT TRBV, TRBD and TRBJ reference segments. The analysis included only V-J combinations with a frequency above 0.0001, which together covered approximately 99% of the repertoires. A TCS score was defined as the ratio between F50 (clonal expansion) and ExV (chaos), using BLOSUM62-based TCRdist between CDR3 peptides within each V-J. Welch's t-statistics and random forest reduced 500 to 550 V-J features to roughly 13, which were used in a naive Bayes classifier (R e1071). Sample size was not statistically predetermined, and investigators were not blinded to group allocation. The paper reports TCR Vbeta CDR3 sequencing of 135 peripheral blood samples: under 45 ophthalmopathy, some 80 hyperthyroidism and 17 progressor patients.

The chain links TRBV19 with TRBJ1-2, with TRBD1 perhaps the D gene, on 5 matching bases. This receptor was obtained from a woman in her thirties with Graves disease. Donor details come from another sample of the same person, matched by shared clones. This specimen was peripheral blood mononuclear cells (PBMCs), taken at new diagnosis, from a patient treated with antithyroid drugs. The DNA sequence is as follows: TGTGCCAGCCAGAGGGACGTTTATGGCTACACCTTC. This yields the protein CASQRDVYGYTF.